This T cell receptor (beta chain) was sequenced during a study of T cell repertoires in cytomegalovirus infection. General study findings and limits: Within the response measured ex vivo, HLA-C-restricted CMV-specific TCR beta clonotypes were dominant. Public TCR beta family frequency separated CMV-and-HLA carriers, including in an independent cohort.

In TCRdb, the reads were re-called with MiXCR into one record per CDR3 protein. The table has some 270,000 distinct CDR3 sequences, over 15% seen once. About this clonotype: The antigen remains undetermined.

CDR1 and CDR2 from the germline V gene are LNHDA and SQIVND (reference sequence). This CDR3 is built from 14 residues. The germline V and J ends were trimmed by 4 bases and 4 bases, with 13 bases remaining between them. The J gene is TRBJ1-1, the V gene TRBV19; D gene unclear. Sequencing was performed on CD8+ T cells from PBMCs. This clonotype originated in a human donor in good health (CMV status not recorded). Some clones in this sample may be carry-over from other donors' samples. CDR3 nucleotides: TGTGCCAGTAGTACTGAGGATTCCTTCACTGAAGCTTTCTTT. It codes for CASSTEDSFTEAFF.